Below are 26 T cell receptor beta chains sequenced from a single sample in a study of PD-1 blockade in mismatch repair-deficient tumors. Measured with immunoSEQ multiplex PCR; TCRdb has only the in-frame clones, and not every one. The sample has about 100,000 clones; 82% are singletons. Source: peripheral blood, taken roughly eight months after starting pembrolizumab. The receptor source for this set is an adult with mismatch repair-deficient cancer.

As for this clone: An end of the junction does not agree with germline; a read error may underlie this. This sequence joins TRBV7-7 and TRBJ2-1, with no clear D. This CDR3 is 13 amino acids long. The germline CDR1 and CDR2 sequences are SSHAT and FNYEAQ (reference sequence). The CDR3 loop reads CASSVGRLNEQFF. The DNA for the CDR3 is TGTGCTAGCAGCGTTGGCCGACTCAATGAGCAGTTCTTC.

The gene calls are TRBV29-1 and TRBJ2-1; D gene uncertain. CDR1 SQVTM and CDR2 ANQGSEA come from the germline V gene. Trimming removed 3 bases from V and 3 bases from J, with 9 bases in between. The CDR3 covers 13 residues. In DNA, the CDR3 is TGCAGCGTTGATTCTCCGAACTACAATGAGCAGTTCTTC. This codes for CSVDSPNYNEQFF.

The chain is built from TRBV14 and TRBJ2-7; 10 nucleotides align to TRBD1. V lost 1 base to trimming and J lost 6 bases; unmatched junction nucleotides: 3. The CDR3 totals 14 residues. CDR1 and CDR2 from the germline V gene are SGHDN and FVKESK. CDR3 nucleotides: TGTGCCAGCAGCCAAGGACGGACAGGGGGCGAGCAGTACTTC. Amino acid sequence: CASSQGRTGGEQYF.

This clone was observed once. The V call is TRBV7-6, the J call TRBJ2-2; D is perhaps TRBD1 (5 bases). The CDR3 consists of 15 residues. Per germline, CDR1 SGHVS and CDR2 FNYEAQ. Between the trimmed V and J ends, which lost 1 base and 6 bases, there was a span of 12 bases. The CDR3 protein is CASSLVGQGPGELFF. The CDR3 DNA is TGTGCCAGCAGCTTAGTAGGCCAGGGTCCCGGGGAGCTGTTTTTT.

CDR3 residues: CASSTGTNTGELFF. CDR3 nucleotides: TGTGCCAGCAGTACCGGGACGAACACCGGGGAGCTGTTTTTT. The rearrangement joins TRBV6-5 to TRBJ2-2, with D perhaps TRBD2 (5 bases). From germline, CDR1 is MNHEY and CDR2 SVGAGI. V was trimmed by 5 bases and J by 0 bases, leaving 7 bases between them. CDR3 size: 14 residues.

The rearrangement uses TRBV18 and TRBJ2-7, with 10 bases lining up with TRBD2. This CDR3 is 17 amino acids long. Germline CDR1 reads KGHSH; CDR2 reads LQKENI. V trimming: 2 bases; J trimming: 3 bases; junction bases outside the gene matches: 10. The chain's CDR3 is CASSPFPLAGASYEQYF. The DNA of the CDR3 is TGTGCCAGCTCACCATTTCCGCTAGCGGGAGCTAGCTACGAGCAGTACTTC.

This sequence joins TRBV7-3 and TRBJ1-1, with 9 bases fitting TRBD1. With V trimmed by 5 bases and J by 6 bases, 10 bases remained unmatched. CDR3 length equals 15 residues. Germline V gene lookup returns CDR1 SGHTA and CDR2 FQGTGA. The CDR3: CASSVAGTGKPEAFF. DNA of the CDR3: TGTGCCAGCAGCGTAGCCGGGACAGGGAAACCTGAAGCTTTCTTT.

The chain carries TRBV9 and TRBJ2-1, with TRBD2 matching 7 bases. Germline assignment: CDR1 SGDLS and CDR2 YYNGEE. The V and J ends lost 0 bases and 5 bases, in that order; junction bases with no gene match: 5. The CDR3 totals 15 residues. CDR3 in amino acids: CASSVGGSLNNEQFF. CDR3 bases: TGTGCCAGCAGCGTAGGCGGGAGTCTTAACAATGAGCAGTTCTTC. Full variable domain (missing parts from reference TRBV9 and TRBJ2-1): DSGVTQTPKHLITATGQRVTLRCSPRSGDLSVYWYQQSLDQGLQFLIQYYNGEERAKGNILERFSAQQFPDLHSELNLSSLELGDSALYFCASSVGGSLNNEQFFGPGTRLTVL.

The chain carries TRBV5-4 and TRBJ1-1, with D possibly being TRBD1 (6 bases). The V end was cut by 0 bases, the J end by 5 bases, with 14 bases between. The CDR3 is 15 amino acids. From germline, CDR1 is SGHNT and CDR2 YYREEE (reference sequence). CDR3 sequence: CASSLDRVGSTEAFF. CDR3 DNA: TGTGCCAGCAGCTTGGACAGGGTGGGTTCAACTGAAGCTTTCTTT.

V is TRBV15 and J is TRBJ2-2, with no clear D. V was shortened by 6 bases and J by 0 bases, with 8 bases between the two germline ends. Per the germline V gene, CDR1 is LNHNV and CDR2 is YYDKDF (reference sequence). The CDR3 is made up of 14 amino acids. The CDR3, as DNA: TGTGCCACCAGGGGGTTTACGAACACCGGGGAGCTGTTTTTT. This encodes CATRGFTNTGELFF.

V gene TRBV19 combines with J gene TRBJ1-1; D is unresolved. The V gene's germline CDR1 is LNHDA and CDR2 SQIVND (reference sequence). Trimming stripped 1 base from V and 1 base from J, with 1 base between. This CDR3 contains 12 residues. CDR3 DNA: TGTGCCAGTAGTATAGGGAACACTGAAGCTTTCTTT. Its protein product is CASSIGNTEAFF.

This chain joins TRBV9 and TRBJ2-1, with D maybe TRBD1 (6 bases). The V gene's germline CDR1 is SGDLS and CDR2 YYNGEE. This CDR3 contains 13 residues. V lost 0 bases, J lost 6 bases, and 7 bases lay in between. The CDR3 protein is CASSVDRANEQFF. The CDR3 bases are TGTGCCAGCAGCGTAGACAGGGCCAATGAGCAGTTCTTC.

The chain recombines TRBV30 with TRBJ2-2; no definite D call. V gave up 1 base and J gave up 2 bases, with 11 bases separating them. The CDR3 sequence is 15 residues long. Germline V gives CDR1 GTSNPN, CDR2 SVGIG (reference sequence). As DNA, the CDR3 is TGTGCCTGGAGTGGGTATGCAACAAACACCGGGGAGCTGTTTTTT. This gives the protein CAWSGYATNTGELFF.

This clone occurred many times. The V call is TRBV9, the J call TRBJ1-1; tentatively, D is TRBD1 (5 bases). Germline values: CDR1 SGDLS, CDR2 YYNGEE. The CDR3 runs to 13 residues. Trimming left V 4 bases short and J 4 bases short, with 11 bases between. Here the CDR3 DNA reads TGTGCCAGCAGCCCAGGGTTGGGCACTGAAGCTTTCTTT. It encodes CASSPGLGTEAFF.

V is TRBV29-1 and J is TRBJ1-2; tentatively, D is TRBD1 (5 bases). The CDR3 covers 16 residues. Trimming cost V 4 bases and J 0 bases, with 18 bases left between them. CDR1 and CDR2 from the germline V gene are SQVTM and ANQGSEA. This CDR3 is CSVGGALGNANYGYTF. CDR3 DNA sequence: TGCAGCGTTGGAGGGGCCCTCGGGAATGCTAACTATGGCTACACCTTC.

V is TRBV18 and J is TRBJ1-4, with 7 nucleotides matching TRBD1. Germline CDR1 reads KGHSH; CDR2 reads LQKENI. CDR3 size: 14 residues. V trimming: 4 bases; J trimming: 8 bases; junction bases outside the gene matches: 7. CDR3 sequence reads: CASSLSGQSEKLFF. The DNA of the CDR3 is TGTGCCAGCTCACTTTCGGGACAGAGCGAAAAACTGTTTTTT.

DNA of the CDR3: TGTGCCACCAGCTCGACAGATGCCTACGAGCAGTACTTC. Translated, it gives CATSSTDAYEQYF. The chain joins TRBV15 to TRBJ2-7, with D possibly TRBD1 on 5 matching bases. Trimming stripped 5 bases from V and 2 bases from J, with 10 bases between. This CDR3 has 13 amino acids. CDR1 and CDR2 (germline): LNHNV, YYDKDF (reference sequence).

The chain couples TRBV6-5 to TRBJ2-5; unclear D gene. CDR1 and CDR2 from the germline V gene are MNHEY and SVGAGI. V lost 8 bases, J lost 0 bases, and 10 bases lay in between. This CDR3 has 13 residues. CDR3 in amino acids: CASQSRYQETQYF. The CDR3 DNA reads TGTGCCAGCCAAAGTCGGTACCAAGAGACCCAGTACTTC.

This clone has more than one count but fewer than ten. The chain carries TRBV18 and TRBJ1-2; 7 bases align to TRBD1. Germline V lookup: CDR1 KGHSH, CDR2 LQKENI. The CDR3 runs 14 residues. Trimming took 0 bases from V and 2 from J; bases not matched to a gene: 0. DNA of the CDR3: TGTGCCAGCTCACCACCGGGACAGAACTATGGCTACACCTTC. This codes for CASSPPGQNYGYTF.

The rearrangement uses TRBV5-4 and TRBJ1-1, with a weak D call TRBD1 (6 bases). With 0 bases removed from V and 2 bases from J, the gap between germline ends came to 11 bases. CDR1 SGHNT and CDR2 YYREEE come from the germline V gene (reference sequence). The CDR3 sequence is 15 residues long. The CDR3 reads CASSLAGTRNTEAFF. The CDR3 DNA sequence: TGTGCCAGCAGCTTGGCGGGGACAAGAAACACTGAAGCTTTCTTT.

The chain joins TRBV6-4 to TRBJ2-7; the match to TRBD1 covers 11 bases. Germline V gene data show CDR1 as MRHNA and CDR2 as SNTAGT. V lost 2 bases, J lost 6 bases, and 0 bases stayed unmatched. The CDR3 is 13 residues long. This chain's CDR3 is CASSDGTGGEQYF. As DNA, the CDR3 is TGTGCCAGCAGTGACGGGACAGGGGGCGAGCAGTACTTC.

The chain joins TRBV10-3 to TRBJ2-7; 9 bases fit TRBD1. Trimming removed 10 bases from V and 4 bases from J; junction bases left unmatched: 14. The CDR3 loop spans 15 amino acids. CDR1 is ENHRY and CDR2 is SYGVKD in the germline V gene. CDR3 coding DNA: TGTGCCACTCGATCCTGGGACAGGGAAGGGTACGAGCAGTACTTC. Translated, it gives CATRSWDREGYEQYF.

The chain uses TRBV7-8 and TRBJ2-7; D is ambiguous. The germline gives CDR1 SGHVS, CDR2 FQNEAQ. The CDR3 consists of 11 residues. V lost 11 bases and J 3 bases, leaving 11 bases between the germline ends. CDR3 amino acids: CAVRPGYEQYF. CDR3 DNA sequence: TGTGCCGTAAGACCGGGCTACGAGCAGTACTTC.

The genes are TRBV5-5 and TRBJ1-3; no clear D gene. Germline CDR1 reads SGHKS; CDR2 reads YYEKEE (reference sequence). The CDR3 is 16 amino acids. Trimming took 0 bases from V and 2 from J, leaving 12 bases between them. The CDR3 coding sequence is TGTGCCAGCAGCTTGGCCGCGCCCACCGCTGGAAACACCATATATTTT. Translation gives CASSLAAPTAGNTIYF.

V usage is TRBV6-1 and J usage is TRBJ1-2; D ambiguous. V was clipped by 7 bases and J by 3 bases, with 12 bases between them. CDR3 size: 13 residues. CDR1 and CDR2 from the germline V gene are MNHNS and SASEGT. The CDR3 sequence: CASTLIFHYGYTF. The CDR3 DNA is TGTGCCAGCACGTTGATCTTCCACTATGGCTACACCTTC.

This clone was detected once. The rearrangement uses TRBV6-6 and TRBJ2-7; TRBD1 might be the D (5 bases). This CDR3 comprises 14 residues. V was cut by 2 bases and J by 1 base, with 9 bases left in between. CDR1 and CDR2 from the germline V gene are MNHNY and SVGAGI (reference sequence). CDR3: CASSYTTVSYEQYF. The CDR3 nucleotides are TGTGCCAGCAGTTACACGACAGTGTCCTACGAGCAGTACTTC.